The 16 T cell receptor beta chains in this list originate from one sample, sequenced in a study of blood T cell repertoires in COVID-19. Repertoires were generated with immunoSEQ multiplex PCR, while TCRdb's copy carries only in-frame clones and drops some. The table records about 180,000 clones, approximately 87% of them present only once. The sequenced sample consisted of peripheral blood. These receptor sequences come from a person aged 70 to 85 with COVID-19, enrolled during active disease.

This clone was seen just once. This sequence joins TRBV4-2 and TRBJ1-2, with D perhaps matching TRBD1 (6 bases). Between the trimmed V and J ends, which lost 2 bases and 3 bases, there was a span of 13 bases. CDR1 is LGHNA and CDR2 is YNFKEQ in the germline V gene. The CDR3 runs 15 residues. This chain's CDR3 is CASSQRQDGDYGYTF. The CDR3 DNA follows: TGTGCCAGCAGCCAACGACAGGATGGGGACTATGGCTACACCTTC.

This chain links TRBV30 with TRBJ1-2, with 10 bases matching TRBD1. This CDR3 has 11 residues. The junction had 3 bases not matched to a gene; V was cut back by 7 bases and J by 7 bases. Per germline, CDR1 GTSNPN and CDR2 SVGIG (reference sequence). CDR3 loop: CAFGDRGGYTF. CDR3 DNA: TGTGCCTTCGGGGACAGGGGTGGCTACACCTTC.

This clone was seen ten or more times. The rearrangement joins TRBV28 to TRBJ1-1; 8 nucleotides align to TRBD1. CDR1 MDHEN and CDR2 SYDVKM come from the germline V gene. V shed 4 bases and J 0 bases; nucleotides not matched to a gene: 7. The length of the CDR3 is 16 residues. The CDR3 protein is CASSSTRQGMNTEAFF. CDR3 nucleotides: TGTGCCAGCAGTTCGACTCGACAGGGGATGAACACTGAAGCTTTCTTT.

The chain employs TRBV5-4 and TRBJ2-1, with 9 bases that match TRBD1. The CDR3 covers 13 residues. The germline gives CDR1 SGHNT, CDR2 YYREEE (reference sequence). Trimming removed 4 bases from V and 9 bases from J; junction bases left unmatched: 5. CDR3 nucleotide sequence: TGTGCCAGCAGCCGGGACAGGGATGGTGAGCAGTTCTTC. Translated: CASSRDRDGEQFF. Looking up the rest from reference TRBV5-4 and TRBJ2-1 gives the full variable domain: ETGVTQSPTHLIKTRGQQVTLRCSSQSGHNTVSWYQQALGQGPQFIFQYYREEENGRGNFPPRFSGLQFPNYSSELNVNALELDDSALYLCASSRDRDGEQFFGPGTRLTVL.

This chain joins TRBV28 and TRBJ1-6; the D is unclear. Germline-derived CDR1 and CDR2 are MDHEN and SYDVKM. The CDR3 runs 16 residues. The V gene lost 7 bases and the J gene lost 8 bases, with 21 bases spanning the gap. The CDR3 DNA is TGTGCCAGCATAGCGCGGCAGGCTCGGTTCTATTCACCCCTCCACTTT. This translates into CASIARQARFYSPLHF.

This chain connects TRBV27 to TRBJ1-1; possibly TRBD1 for D (5 bases). V lost 4 bases and J 7 bases, leaving 19 bases between the germline ends. CDR3 length equals 15 residues. CDR1 is MNHEY, CDR2 SMNVEV, per germline (reference sequence). CDR3: CASSYSGGYIFEAFF. As DNA, the CDR3 is TGTGCCAGCAGTTATAGCGGGGGGTATATCTTTGAAGCTTTCTTT.

The J gene is TRBJ1-5, the V gene TRBV3-1 (or the pseudogene TRBV3-2); unclear D gene. Germline CDR1 and CDR2: LGHDT and YNNKEL (reference sequence). The length of the CDR3 is 13 residues. V lost 4 bases to trimming and J lost 7 bases, with 11 bases between them. The CDR3 nucleotides read TGTGCCAGCAGCCCCGCTCTCGGGCAGCCCCAGCATTTT. Its protein is CASSPALGQPQHF.

The chain employs TRBV10-3 and TRBJ2-2; D is possibly TRBD1 (5 bases). Germline V lookup: CDR1 ENHRY, CDR2 SYGVKD. V was clipped by 4 bases and J by 2 bases, with 8 bases between them. CDR3 length equals 14 residues. As DNA, the CDR3 is TGTGCCATCAGTGCTGACAGAAACACCGGGGAGCTGTTTTTT. Translated, it gives CAISADRNTGELFF.

The chain employs TRBV10-3 and TRBJ2-7; 11 bases fit TRBD2. Trimming at V came to 6 bases and at J to 3 bases, leaving 4 bases not matched to a gene. The CDR3 loop spans 14 amino acids. CDR1 is ENHRY and CDR2 is SYGVKD in the germline V gene. The CDR3 coding sequence is TGTGCCATCAGCCCCGGGACTAGCGGCTACGAGCAGTACTTC. Its translation: CAISPGTSGYEQYF.

J is TRBJ2-1 and V is TRBV18, with 8 positions matching TRBD2. CDR3 size: 12 residues. Unmatched junction bases numbered 5, after V lost 0 bases and J lost 16 bases. Germline assignment: CDR1 KGHSH and CDR2 LQKENI. The CDR3 protein is CASSPPSGGAFF. The CDR3 DNA reads TGTGCCAGCTCACCACCGAGCGGGGGCGCTTTCTTC.

The chain joins TRBV30 to TRBJ1-3; D gene uncertain. Germline V gene sequence: CDR1 GTSNPN, CDR2 SVGIG (reference sequence). Trimming pared 3 bases from V and 0 bases from J, leaving 9 bases between. The CDR3 consists of 14 residues. As DNA, the CDR3 is TGTGCCTGGAGGGAACAGAGCTCTGGAAACACCATATATTTT. It is translated as CAWREQSSGNTIYF.

V and J are TRBV6-4 and TRBJ1-1; tentative D call: TRBD1 (5 bases). This CDR3 contains 13 residues. The germline gives CDR1 MRHNA, CDR2 SNTAGT. V was cut by 6 bases and J by 2 bases, with 10 bases left in between. CDR3 DNA sequence: TGTGCCAGCAGCAGGGAGGGAAACACTGAAGCTTTCTTT. Encoded protein: CASSREGNTEAFF.

In this sample, this clone turned up a few times. It is unclear where the CDR3 begins or ends on the DNA, so no DNA is shown, and the CDR3 is as TCRdb lists it. The gene calls are TRBV6-5 and TRBJ2-7; the table names TRBD2, a call not compared with the DNA. The CDR3 adds up to 14 amino acids, both ends counted. Germline V gene sequence: CDR1 MNHEY, CDR2 SVGAGI. The CDR3 reads CASSSSDWAYEQYF.

V and J are TRBV28 and TRBJ2-1; 13 bases align to TRBD2. From germline, CDR1 is MDHEN and CDR2 SYDVKM. The CDR3 contains 18 residues. Losses at the gene ends were 4 bases for V and 9 bases for J; bases not matched to a gene: 15. The CDR3 protein is CASSSTRLAGGKVGEQFF. The CDR3 coding sequence is TGTGCCAGCAGTTCAACCCGACTAGCGGGGGGCAAGGTGGGTGAGCAGTTCTTC.

This clone was observed a single time. The DNA for the CDR3 is TGTGCCAGCAGTTACCTGGTTTCAGGGGGCTATGGCTACACCTTC. Its translation: CASSYLVSGGYGYTF. This chain uses TRBV6-6 with TRBJ1-2; 7 bases line up with TRBD1. Germline trimming cut 2 bases from V and 4 bases from J; bases unmatched to any gene: 7. The CDR3 is made up of 15 amino acids. Germline V lookup: CDR1 MNHNY, CDR2 SVGAGI (reference sequence).

The chain links TRBV4-1 to TRBJ1-1, with a weak D call TRBD1 (6 bases). CDR1 and CDR2 from the germline V gene are MGHRA and YSYEKL. V was clipped by 4 bases and J by 2 bases, with 20 bases between them. CDR3 length: 17 residues. CDR3 amino acids: CASSPLPGQRDNTEAFF. The CDR3 nucleotides read TGCGCCAGCAGCCCCCTTCCAGGACAGCGAGACAACACTGAAGCTTTCTTT.